The 6 T cell receptor beta chains presented below share a single source sample, sequenced in a study of blood T cell repertoires in COVID-19. Sequencing used immunoSEQ multiplex PCR; TCRdb keeps in-frame clones, though not all of them. Among around 250,000 clones listed, 82% were seen once. Material for sequencing was peripheral blood. The receptors shown here come from a woman older than 75 with acute or convalescent COVID-19.

The genes are TRBV7-6 and TRBJ1-4; D may be TRBD1 (6 bases). The CDR3 extends over 15 amino acids. Germline assignment: CDR1 SGHVS and CDR2 FNYEAQ. Trimming stripped 6 bases from V and 8 bases from J, with 19 bases between. Here the CDR3 reads CASSLGGTSLEKLFF. CDR3 bases: TGTGCCAGCAGTCTGGGGGGGACATCGCTAGAAAAACTGTTTTTT. Based on the CDR3 plus reference TRBV7-6 and TRBJ1-4, the full variable domain is GAGVSQSPRYKVTKRGQDVALRCDPISGHVSLYWYRQALGQGPEFLTYFNYEAQQDKSGLPNDRFSAERPEGSISTLTIQRTEQRDSAMYRCASSLGGTSLEKLFFGSGTQLSVL.

The rearrangement links TRBV29-1 to TRBJ2-2; TRBD1 matches 7 bases. Per the germline V gene, CDR1 is SQVTM and CDR2 is ANQGSEA. Trimming cost V 6 bases and J 2 bases; bases outside gene matches: 3. The CDR3 loop spans 13 amino acids. The CDR3 region is CSVDRANTGELFF. CDR3 in DNA: TGCAGCGTCGACAGGGCAAACACCGGGGAGCTGTTTTTT.

The chain is built from TRBV19 and TRBJ2-1, with 9 bases fitting TRBD2. The CDR3 sequence is 15 residues long. Looked up from germline, CDR1 is LNHDA and CDR2 is SQIVND (reference sequence). V lost 2 bases to trimming and J lost 7 bases; unmatched junction nucleotides: 6. The CDR3 region is CASSITRLAGNEQFF. CDR3 nucleotide sequence: TGTGCCAGTAGTATAACCCGCCTAGCGGGAAATGAGCAGTTCTTC.

This clone was seen once. The rearrangement uses TRBV19 and TRBJ2-7, with D perhaps matching TRBD1 (6 bases). The CDR3 covers 14 residues. The germline V gene encodes CDR1 LNHDA and CDR2 SQIVND (reference sequence). V was trimmed by 5 bases and J by 2 bases, leaving 13 bases between them. CDR3 nucleotides: TGTGCCAGTAGTTTCGGCAGGGGAACCTACGAGCAGTACTTC. Its translation is CASSFGRGTYEQYF.

The rearrangement links TRBV6-2 or TRBV6-3 to TRBJ2-4; 9 bases map to TRBD2. V lost 4 bases to trimming and J lost 3 bases; unmatched junction nucleotides: 4. This CDR3 region has 15 residues. In germline, CDR1 is MNHEY, CDR2 SVGEGT. CDR3 sequence (DNA): TGTGCCAGCAGTTCGACTAGCGGCCTCAAAAACATTCAGTACTTC. It is translated as CASSSTSGLKNIQYF.

This rearrangement joins TRBV19 to TRBJ2-1; TRBD2 matches at 15 bases. The CDR3 extends over 18 amino acids. CDR1 and CDR2 from the germline V gene are LNHDA and SQIVND (reference sequence). V gave up 0 bases and J gave up 7 bases; unmatched junction bases: 7. The DNA of the CDR3 is TGTGCCAGTAGTATAGAAAGGACTAGCGGGAGGGCCCGGAATGAGCAGTTCTTC. Its translation: CASSIERTSGRARNEQFF.